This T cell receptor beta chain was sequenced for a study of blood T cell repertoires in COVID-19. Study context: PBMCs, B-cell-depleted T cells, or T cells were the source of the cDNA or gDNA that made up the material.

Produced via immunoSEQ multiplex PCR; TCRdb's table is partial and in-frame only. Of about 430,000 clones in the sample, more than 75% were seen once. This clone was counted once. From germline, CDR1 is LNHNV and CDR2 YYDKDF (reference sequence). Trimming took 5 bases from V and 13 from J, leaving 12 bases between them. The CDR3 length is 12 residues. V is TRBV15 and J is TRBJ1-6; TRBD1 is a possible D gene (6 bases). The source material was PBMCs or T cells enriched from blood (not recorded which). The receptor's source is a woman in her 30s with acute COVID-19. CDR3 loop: CATSVTGMPLHF. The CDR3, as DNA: TGTGCCACCAGCGTAACAGGGATGCCCCTCCACTTT.